Listed below are T cell receptor beta chains from one sample, sequenced in a study of siplizumab effects on memory and regulatory T cells. Sequencing used immunoSEQ multiplex PCR; TCRdb keeps in-frame clones, though not all of them. The sample contains 85,000 to 120,000 clones, more than 85% of which appear only once. The sequencing input was CD4+ T cells sorted from blood. These receptors originate from a human donor in good health. The CDR3 runs from the conserved cysteine through the conserved F or W. Each record gives: D gene, clone size, V gene, J gene, CDR3 DNA, CDR3 protein. The D gene is left open where the match is weak. Only part of the rows carry a size: once, few, many, or a class if the clone is expanded.

NA,NA,TRBV1,TRBJ2-3,TGCACCAGCAGCCTAAATAGGACAGGGGGTGACACAGATACGCAGTATTTT,CTSSLNRTGGDTDTQYF
NA,NA,TRBV19,TRBJ2-3,TGTGCCAGTAGTCGCCACAGGGACTCTAGCACAGATACGCAGTATTTT,CASSRHRDSSTDTQYF
NA,NA,TRBV19,TRBJ1-1,TGTGCCAGTAGTACGACAGAGAACACTGAAGCTTTCTTT,CASSTTENTEAFF
TRBD2,NA,TRBV7-9,TRBJ2-7,TGTGCCAGCAGCCGAGACTCACCAGGGACTAGCGGGACCTACGAGCAGTACTTC,CASSRDSPGTSGTYEQYF
TRBD2,NA,TRBV15,TRBJ2-3,TGTGCCACCAGCAGAGATAGTAGCGGGGGTACGCAGTATTTT,CATSRDSSGGTQYF
TRBD2,NA,TRBV7-9,TRBJ2-3,TGTGCCAGCAGCCTCCTGGGGCTGACTAGCGGGAAAGTTGGAGATACGCAGTATTTT,CASSLLGLTSGKVGDTQYF
NA,NA,TRBV15,TRBJ2-6,TGTGCCACCAGGCAACACGACTCTGGGGCCAACGTCCTGACTTTC,CATRQHDSGANVLTF
NA,NA,TRBV11-2,TRBJ2-3,TGTGCCAGAGGTGGCGGGGGCACAGATACGCAGTATTTT,CARGGGGTDTQYF
TRBD1,NA,TRBV5-1,TRBJ2-7,TGCGCCAGCAGCTCGGTCACCGGGACAGGGAGCGACGAGCAGTACTTC,CASSSVTGTGSDEQYF
TRBD2,NA,TRBV28,TRBJ2-5,TGTGCCAGCAGTATCGGACTAGCGGGAGGGAGGCCCACCTTACAAGAGACCCAGTACTTC,CASSIGLAGGRPTLQETQYF
NA,NA,TRBV18,TRBJ2-7,TGTGCCAGCTCACCAACCATACAGGGTATCTACGAGCAGTACTTC,CASSPTIQGIYEQYF
NA,NA,TRBV5-8,TRBJ2-3,TGTGCCAGCAGCTTGGCCTCGGACTCCCGCACAGATACGCAGTATTTT,CASSLASDSRTDTQYF
TRBD1,NA,TRBV28,TRBJ2-7,TGTGCCAGCAGTTCAACAGGGGGCTGGTACGAGCAGTACTTC,CASSSTGGWYEQYF
TRBD1,NA,TRBV27,TRBJ1-5,TGTGCCAGCAGTTACGGACAGGATAGGGCCCGAAATCAGCCCCAGCATTTT,CASSYGQDRARNQPQHF
NA,NA,TRBV5-5,TRBJ2-1,TGTGCCAGCAGCCCCCCCGTCAATCCTGAGCAGTTCTTC,CASSPPVNPEQFF
NA,NA,TRBV9,TRBJ1-2,TGTGCCAGCAGCGTAGGGGTTTCCCTTTTTTTCGGCTACACCTTC,CASSVGVSLFFGYTF
TRBD1,once,TRBV28,TRBJ2-4,TGTGCCAGCAGTTACAGGGGGCCCGACATTCAGTACTTC,CASSYRGPDIQYF
NA,NA,TRBV5-1,TRBJ2-5,TGCGCCAGCAGCCTTGGGGGGAAAGGGACCCAGTACTTC,CASSLGGKGTQYF
TRBD2,NA,TRBV29-1,TRBJ2-5,TGCAGCTCTAAGCGGGGGACGGGCCCCGAGACCCAGTACTTC,CSSKRGTGPETQYF
TRBD1,NA,TRBV27,TRBJ1-2,TGTGCCAGCAGACCGACAGGGGGAGGTGGCTACACCTTC,CASRPTGGGGYTF